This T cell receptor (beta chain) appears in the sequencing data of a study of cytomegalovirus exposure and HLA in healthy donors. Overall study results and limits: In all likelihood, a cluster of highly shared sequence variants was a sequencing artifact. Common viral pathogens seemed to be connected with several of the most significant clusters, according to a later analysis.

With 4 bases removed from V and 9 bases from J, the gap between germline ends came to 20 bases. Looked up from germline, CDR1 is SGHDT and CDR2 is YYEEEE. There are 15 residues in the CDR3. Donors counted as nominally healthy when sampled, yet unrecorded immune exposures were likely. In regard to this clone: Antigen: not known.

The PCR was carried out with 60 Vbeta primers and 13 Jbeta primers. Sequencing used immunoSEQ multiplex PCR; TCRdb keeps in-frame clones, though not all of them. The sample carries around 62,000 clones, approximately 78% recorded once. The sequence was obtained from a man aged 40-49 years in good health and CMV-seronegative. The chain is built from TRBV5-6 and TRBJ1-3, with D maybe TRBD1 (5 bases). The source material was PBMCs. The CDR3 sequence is CASSLLSAGGGTIYF. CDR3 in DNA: TGTGCCAGCAGCCTTCTGTCGGCTGGGGGAGGCACCATATATTTT.